This TCR beta chain came from a study of OX40 agonist ivuxolimab in advanced cancers. As for the study in general: In this trial design, patients received ivuxolimab intravenously at 0.01 to 10 mg/kg every 2 weeks. Prior anti-PD-1, anti-PD-L1 or anti-CTLA-4 therapy did not bar entry, and more than 35% had some. Among those treated, three patients had partial responses, one with hepatocellular carcinoma and two with cutaneous melanoma. Findings of the study overall: CD8+ T cells were the subset that, on average, had more expanded clones than CD4+.

Profiled with immunoSEQ multiplex PCR; TCRdb holds only in-frame clones, not every one. The sample records roughly 48,000 clones, 75% to 85% being singletons. Germline V gene data show CDR1 as SGHTA and CDR2 as FQGNSA. The V end was cut by 4 bases, the J end by 0 bases, with 4 bases between. This CDR3 spans 14 amino acids. In regard to this clone: The antigen is unknown.

The chain recombines TRBV7-2 with TRBJ2-6; D gene ambiguous. This material consisted of CD4+ or CD8+ T cells sorted from blood, taken in a trial of the OX40 agonist ivuxolimab. The sequence derives from an adult with an advanced solid tumor such as melanoma, head and neck, liver or kidney cancer. The CDR3: CASSWASGANVLTF. CDR3 DNA: TGTGCCAGCAGCTGGGCCTCTGGGGCCAACGTCCTGACTTTC. The full variable domain, rest sourced from reference TRBV7-2 and TRBJ2-6, is GAGVSQSPSNKVTEKGKDVELRCDPISGHTALYWYRQSLGQGLEFLIYFQGNSAPDKSGLPSDRFSAERTGGSVSTLTIQRTQQEDSAVYLCASSWASGANVLTFGAGSRLTVL.